This T cell receptor beta chain was recorded in a study of blood T cell repertoires in COVID-19. The wider study: Donors in the United States, Italy and Spain gave samples during acute or convalescent COVID-19.

This clone was seen only once. Per the study methods: Estimation of nucleated cell counts relied on the amplification of reference gene primers. Sequencing was performed with immunoSEQ multiplex PCR; in TCRdb, only in-frame clones are kept and a portion is missing. The D gene and trimming were derived from the DNA, and the V and J assignments and clone size from that table. The table lists a few hundred thousand clones, about 85% of them singletons. The CDR3 sequence is 15 residues long. Germline V lookup: CDR1 SGHAT, CDR2 FQDESV (reference sequence). The V gene end was trimmed by 2 bases and the J gene end by 6 bases; junction bases not matched to a gene: 7.

The chain joins TRBV11-1 to TRBJ1-2; 9 nucleotides agree with TRBD1. Sample: peripheral blood. This receptor was identified in a human donor with COVID-19, enrolled during active disease. The donor label of this sample is uncertain. For the CDR3, the DNA is TGTGCCAGCAGCTTACCGGGACAGGGTTGGAATGGCTACACCTTC. Translated: CASSLPGQGWNGYTF.